Shown below are 30 T cell receptor beta chains from a single sample sequenced in a study of cytomegalovirus exposure and HLA in healthy donors (dated by TCRdb to the late 2010s). Libraries came from the immunoSEQ multiplex PCR assay. For the multiplex PCR, a mixture combining 60 forward primers for TCR Vbeta segments and 13 reverse primers for TCR Jbeta segments was used. The table was pulled from immuneACCESS by TCRdb, which kept in-frame rearrangements only. Such tables lose some clones; where checked, under half of the loss comes from unresolved V genes, and the rest has no known cause. For this sample there are 65,000 to 85,000 clones; around 80% appear just once. The top ten clonotypes cover roughly 12% of the sample. Sequenced: PBMCs. The source of these receptors is a male donor in good health and CMV-seropositive.

This sequence joins TRBV7-2 and TRBJ1-4; 8 nucleotides agree with TRBD1. V lost 5 bases, J lost 3 bases, and 5 bases stayed unmatched. This CDR3 comprises 15 residues. The V gene's germline CDR1 is SGHTA and CDR2 FQGNSA. CDR3 sequence reads: CASSPQGAPNEKLFF. As DNA, the CDR3 is TGTGCCAGCAGCCCTCAGGGGGCGCCTAATGAAAAACTGTTTTTT.

The chain uses TRBV14 and TRBJ1-2, with D tentatively TRBD1 (5 bases). V was cut by 1 base and J by 6 bases, with 12 bases left in between. The CDR3 contains 14 residues. The germline gives CDR1 SGHDN, CDR2 FVKESK. CDR3 sequence reads: CASSQGNRRDGYTF. The CDR3 nucleotides are TGTGCCAGCAGCCAAGGTAACAGGAGAGATGGCTACACCTTC.

This clone was seen only a few times. V is TRBV7-2 and J is TRBJ2-3; 12 nucleotides line up with TRBD2. From germline, CDR1 is SGHTA and CDR2 FQGNSA. With V trimmed by 3 bases and J by 0 bases, 7 bases remained unmatched. This CDR3 is built from 18 residues. Written as DNA, the CDR3 is TGTGCCAGCAGCTTCACTGGACTAGCGGGACTGAGCACAGATACGCAGTATTTT. This encodes CASSFTGLAGLSTDTQYF. Drawing the rest from reference TRBV7-2 and TRBJ2-3, the complete variable domain is GAGVSQSPSNKVTEKGKDVELRCDPISGHTALYWYRQSLGQGLEFLIYFQGNSAPDKSGLPSDRFSAERTGGSVSTLTIQRTQQEDSAVYLCASSFTGLAGLSTDTQYFGPGTRLTVL.

This clone was observed a handful of times. The rearrangement joins TRBV9 to TRBJ2-1; D not certain. The V gene lost 4 bases and the J gene lost 0 bases, with 8 bases spanning the gap. The CDR3 runs 14 residues. Germline lookup yields CDR1 SGDLS and CDR2 YYNGEE. In DNA, the CDR3 is TGTGCCAGCAGCTTGACAATCTCCTACAATGAGCAGTTCTTC. This sequence encodes CASSLTISYNEQFF.

V usage is TRBV25-1 and J usage is TRBJ2-3; 9 nucleotides line up with TRBD1. This CDR3 is 14 amino acids long. With 6 bases clipped from V and 2 bases from J, the junction kept 3 bases outside the gene matches. Germline V gene sequence: CDR1 MGHDK, CDR2 SYGVNS. In nucleotides, the CDR3 is TGTGCCAGCAGGCGGACAGGGGACACAGATACGCAGTATTTT. This translates into CASRRTGDTDTQYF.

There are a few counts of this clone. The chain carries TRBV5-4 and TRBJ2-2, with 12 bases matching TRBD2. Germline V gene sequence: CDR1 SGHNT, CDR2 YYREEE (reference sequence). V was pared by 4 bases and J by 6 bases, with 4 bases of the junction left unmatched. The CDR3 contains 15 residues. The CDR3 coding sequence is TGTGCCAGCAGCACCGGACTAGCGGGGTCCGGGGAGCTGTTTTTT. Translating it yields CASSTGLAGSGELFF.

This clone was seen a few times. The J gene is TRBJ2-5, the V gene TRBV18; TRBD2 aligns across 12 bases. CDR3 size: 16 residues. With 0 bases clipped from V and 5 bases from J, the junction kept 4 bases outside the gene matches. CDR1 KGHSH and CDR2 LQKENI come from the germline V gene. The CDR3 here is CASSPPLAGGPETQYF. The DNA for the CDR3 is TGTGCCAGCTCACCACCGCTAGCGGGAGGGCCGGAGACCCAGTACTTC. Drawing the rest from reference TRBV18 and TRBJ2-5, the complete variable domain is NAGVMQNPRHLVRRRGQEARLRCSPMKGHSHVYWYRQLPEEGLKFMVYLQKENIIDESGMPKERFSAEFPKEGPSILRIQQVVRGDSAAYFCASSPPLAGGPETQYFGPGTRLLVL.

The chain combines TRBV11-2 with TRBJ1-1; D unresolved. The germline gives CDR1 SGHAT, CDR2 FQNNGV. The ends were cut back, 5 bases at V and 8 bases at J, with 12 bases in the middle. This CDR3 contains 12 residues. CDR3 loop: CASSPDPGEAFF. The CDR3 DNA is TGTGCCAGCAGCCCAGACCCAGGCGAAGCTTTCTTT.

The chain couples TRBV18 to TRBJ2-2; perhaps TRBD2 as D (5 bases). The CDR3 runs 15 residues. V lost 3 bases to trimming and J lost 8 bases, with 16 bases between them. Germline V CDR1 and CDR2: KGHSH, LQKENI. CDR3 amino acids: CASSPPSRGGGELFF. The CDR3 nucleotides are TGTGCCAGCTCACCCCCAAGCCGCGGAGGTGGGGAGCTGTTTTTT.

This chain joins TRBV7-8 and TRBJ1-1; D gene ambiguous. The V end was cut by 5 bases, the J end by 0 bases, with 7 bases between. Germline V CDR1 and CDR2: SGHVS, FQNEAQ. The CDR3 is 13 amino acids. The CDR3 here is CASSIRVNTEAFF. In nucleotides, the CDR3 is TGTGCCAGCAGCATTCGTGTGAACACTGAAGCTTTCTTT.

CDR3 coding DNA: TGTGCCAGCAGTTTCGCAAAGCTTCCCTACGAGCAGTACTTC. Amino acids: CASSFAKLPYEQYF. The chain combines TRBV28 with TRBJ2-7; no firm D call. Trimming took 3 bases from V and 2 from J, leaving 11 bases between them. The germline V gene encodes CDR1 MDHEN and CDR2 SYDVKM. The CDR3 has 14 amino acids. Variable domain in full (rest from reference TRBV28 and TRBJ2-7): DVKVTQSSRYLVKRTGEKVFLECVQDMDHENMFWYRQDPGLGLRLIYFSYDVKMKEKGDIPEGYSVSREKKERFSLILESASTNQTSMYLCASSFAKLPYEQYFGPGTRLTVT.

The genes are TRBV18 and TRBJ1-2; TRBD1 matches 9 bases. V shed 2 bases, J shed 6 bases, and the junction held 7 bases outside the gene matches. This CDR3 comprises 15 residues. Germline-derived CDR1 and CDR2 are KGHSH and LQKENI. The CDR3 loop is CASSPATGGMDGYTF. The DNA for the CDR3 is TGTGCCAGCTCACCAGCGACAGGGGGTATGGATGGCTACACCTTC.

Written as DNA, the CDR3 is TGTGCCAGCAGCCATCCAGAAAGCGGGACAGGATACTCCTACGAGCAGTACTTC. Residues: CASSHPESGTGYSYEQYF. J is TRBJ2-7 and V is TRBV4-2; D perhaps matches TRBD1 (8 bases). Germline V gene sequence: CDR1 LGHNA, CDR2 YNFKEQ. This CDR3 contains 18 residues. Trimming took 3 bases from V and 0 from J, leaving 21 bases between them.

This clone was picked up one time. The chain joins TRBV4-2 to TRBJ2-7; D may be TRBD2 (6 bases). Germline values: CDR1 LGHNA, CDR2 YNFKEQ. This CDR3 is 13 amino acids long. With 0 bases removed from V and 4 bases from J, the gap between germline ends came to 7 bases. As DNA, the CDR3 is TGTGCCAGCAGCCAAGAGCGGGAATACGAGCAGTACTTC. It translates to CASSQEREYEQYF.

The J gene is TRBJ2-5, the V gene TRBV6-5, with D perhaps TRBD1 (6 bases). The end of the DNA fits TRBJ2-7 better, so the J call may be wrong. The length of the CDR3 is 15 residues. Germline V CDR1 and CDR2: MNHEY, SVGAGI. The CDR3 DNA reads as TGTGCCAGCAGTAGTCCGAGGACAGCCTCCTACGAGCAGTACTTC. Translating it yields CASSSPRTASYEQYF.

The CDR3 sequence is CATSRPSRSNNEQFF. The DNA of the CDR3 is TGTGCCACCAGCAGACCTTCGAGGTCGAACAATGAGCAGTTCTTC. The chain joins TRBV15 to TRBJ2-1; D gene ambiguous. V was shortened by 2 bases and J by 5 bases, with 13 bases between the two germline ends. The length of the CDR3 is 15 residues. Germline lookup yields CDR1 LNHNV and CDR2 YYDKDF (reference sequence).

The chain recombines TRBV19 with TRBJ2-1; TRBD2 is a possible D gene (6 bases). V lost 5 bases and J lost 5, with 10 bases in between. The CDR3 extends over 13 amino acids. CDR1 and CDR2 (germline): LNHDA, SQIVND (reference sequence). In nucleotides, the CDR3 is TGTGCCAGTAGTGCTAGCGCTCACAATGAGCAGTTCTTC. Its translation is CASSASAHNEQFF.

This clone was counted only a few times. At one boundary the junction diverges from the germline segment, which might be a read error. CDR3 bases: TGTTCCAGCAGCTTAGGTCTATCCTACAATGAGCAGTTCTTC. Amino acids: CSSSLGLSYNEQFF. The chain combines TRBV7-9 with TRBJ2-1; D gene unclear. The CDR3 covers 14 residues. CDR1 is SEHNR and CDR2 is FQNEAQ in the germline V gene (reference sequence). Full variable domain (missing parts from reference TRBV7-9 and TRBJ2-1): DTGVSQNPRHKITKRGQNVTFRCDPISEHNRLYWYRQTLGQGPEFLTYFQNEAQLEKSRLLSDRFSAERPKGSFSTLEIQRTEQGDSAMYLCSSSLGLSYNEQFFGPGTRLTVL.

The chain couples TRBV19 to TRBJ2-3, with a possible D match to TRBD2 (6 bases). The germline V gene has CDR1 LNHDA and CDR2 SQIVND (reference sequence). V was clipped by 4 bases and J by 2 bases, with 16 bases between them. This CDR3 contains 16 residues. In DNA, the CDR3 is TGTGCCAGTAGTACCTCCCGTGCGGGGCTCACAGATACGCAGTATTTT. Translating it yields CASSTSRAGLTDTQYF.

The gene calls are TRBV5-1 and TRBJ1-4, with a tentative D call TRBD1 (5 bases). Trimming shortened V by 0 bases and J by 4 bases, and 13 bases separated the two germline ends. This CDR3 comprises 16 residues. Germline V gene lookup returns CDR1 SGHRS and CDR2 YFSETQ. The CDR3 loop is CASSLGPTAFNEKLFF. CDR3 nucleotide sequence: TGCGCCAGCAGCTTGGGCCCGACAGCTTTTAATGAAAAACTGTTTTTT.

This chain connects TRBV28 to TRBJ1-5; no clear D. The CDR3 has 13 residues. Germline V lookup: CDR1 MDHEN, CDR2 SYDVKM. V gave up 3 bases and J gave up 1 base, with 4 bases separating them. The CDR3 sequence is CASSFVSNQPQHF. For the CDR3, the DNA is TGTGCCAGCAGTTTCGTGAGCAATCAGCCCCAGCATTTT.

The J gene is TRBJ2-5, the V gene TRBV10-3; D not resolved. Judging by the DNA end, TRBJ2-7 fits better; the J call may be wrong. Germline V gives CDR1 ENHRY, CDR2 SYGVKD. This CDR3 comprises 13 residues. The CDR3 is CAISGPTSYEQYF. The CDR3 DNA is TGTGCCATCAGTGGTCCTACCTCCTACGAGCAGTACTTC.

The chain links TRBV27 to TRBJ1-2, with D possibly TRBD1 on 6 matching bases. Germline assignment: CDR1 MNHEY and CDR2 SMNVEV (reference sequence). Deletions cut 7 bases from V and 4 bases from J, with 13 bases between. The CDR3 covers 13 residues. The CDR3 DNA is TGTGCCAGCACCAACAGGGATACCTATGGCTACACCTTC. It specifies CASTNRDTYGYTF.

The CDR3 spells CASSLVEISEQYF. CDR3 DNA: TGTGCCAGCAGCTTAGTGGAGATTAGCGAGCAGTACTTC. The rearrangement joins TRBV7-7 to TRBJ2-7; D is unresolved. The CDR3 sequence is 13 residues long. V lost 1 base to trimming and J lost 6 bases, with 10 bases between them. From germline, CDR1 is SSHAT and CDR2 FNYEAQ (reference sequence).

As regards this clone: One junction end does not reproduce the germline sequence, and a read error may be involved. The same CDR3 also results from other DNA sequences found in this sample. The chain employs TRBV2 and TRBJ1-5, with a weak D call TRBD1 (5 bases). Germline V gene sequence: CDR1 SNHLY, CDR2 FYNNEI. The CDR3 is 14 amino acids. This CDR3 is CASNRQSSNQPQHF. The CDR3 DNA follows: TGCGCCAGCAATAGACAGTCAAGCAATCAGCCCCAGCATTTT. The whole variable domain, remainder taken from reference TRBV2 and TRBJ1-5, is EPEVTQTPSHQVTQMGQEVILRCVPISNHLYFYWYRQILGQKVEFLVSFYNNEISEKSEIFDDQFSVERPDGSNFTLKIRSTKLEDSAMYFCASNRQSSNQPQHFGDGTRLSIL.

This clone was detected only a few times. The chain couples TRBV7-9 to TRBJ2-5; 11 bases agree with TRBD1. TRBJ2-7 explains the end of the DNA better; the J call may be wrong. Germline CDR1 reads SEHNR; CDR2 reads FQNEAQ (reference sequence). This CDR3 has 17 residues. The CDR3 loop is CASSQRRSGQGAYEQYF. The DNA of the CDR3 is TGTGCCAGCAGCCAACGTCGGTCGGGACAGGGGGCCTACGAGCAGTACTTC.

V and J are TRBV5-4 and TRBJ2-5; 10 bases fit TRBD2. V gave up 7 bases and J gave up 2 bases; unmatched junction bases: 11. This CDR3 is built from 16 residues. The germline V gene has CDR1 SGHNT and CDR2 YYREEE (reference sequence). CDR3 sequence: CASSSLSGGSQETQYF. The CDR3 DNA follows: TGTGCCAGCTCCTCCCTTAGCGGGGGGTCGCAAGAGACCCAGTACTTC.

The rearrangement uses TRBV6-6 and TRBJ2-5, with 7 positions matching TRBD1. With V trimmed by 5 bases and J by 3 bases, 3 bases remained unmatched. CDR3 length equals 13 residues. Germline V gives CDR1 MNHNY, CDR2 SVGAGI (reference sequence). CDR3 sequence: CASSTGTEETQYF. The CDR3, as DNA: TGTGCCAGCAGTACCGGGACAGAAGAGACCCAGTACTTC.

The chain has TRBV30 and TRBJ1-4; D uncertain. Trimming stripped 0 bases from V and 8 bases from J, with 10 bases between. CDR3 size: 13 residues. Germline CDR1 is GTSNPN and CDR2 is SVGIG (reference sequence). CDR3 coding DNA: TGTGCCTGGAGTGTACGGGTACGGGAAAAACTGTTTTTT. Translation: CAWSVRVREKLFF.

In its sample, this clone was seen once. The V call is TRBV9, the J call TRBJ2-1; perhaps TRBD2 as D (5 bases). This CDR3 has 17 amino acids. Germline assignment: CDR1 SGDLS and CDR2 YYNGEE. Trimming took 0 bases from V and 6 from J, leaving 19 bases between them. The CDR3 DNA is TGTGCCAGCAGCGTAGCTTCGGCCTCTACCGCGGGCAATGAGCAGTTCTTC. As protein: CASSVASASTAGNEQFF. The whole variable domain, filled in from reference TRBV9 and TRBJ2-1, reads DSGVTQTPKHLITATGQRVTLRCSPRSGDLSVYWYQQSLDQGLQFLIQYYNGEERAKGNILERFSAQQFPDLHSELNLSSLELGDSALYFCASSVASASTAGNEQFFGPGTRLTVL.